This note documents a single T cell receptor (beta chain) sequence. A multiplex PCR was run with 60 Vbeta primers and 13 Jbeta primers. Repertoires were generated with immunoSEQ multiplex PCR, while TCRdb's copy carries only in-frame clones and drops some. Of about 200,000 clones detected, around 64% appear once; the ten largest clones hold less than 3%. This entry belongs to a study of cytomegalovirus exposure and HLA in healthy donors. The CDR3 covers 17 residues. The V gene lost 0 bases and the J gene lost 0 bases, with 12 bases spanning the gap. CDR1 is MNHNS and CDR2 is SASEGT in the germline V gene.

This TCR came from a man aged 40-50 years in good health and CMV-seropositive. The chain has TRBV6-1 and TRBJ1-3; the D is unclear. Material for sequencing was PBMCs. The CDR3 spells CASSEATITFSGNTIYF. In DNA, the CDR3 is TGTGCCAGCAGTGAAGCTACCATAACTTTCTCTGGAAACACCATATATTTT.